The next 3 T cell receptor beta chains were all read from a single sample in a study of T cells in tuberculosis. Time point described: new active TB diagnosis, blood taken before or within 7 days of starting treatment. TCRdb's table, derived via immunoSEQ multiplex PCR, lists solely in-frame clones and lacks some. The profile covers approximately 22,000 clones, with around 85% appearing a single time and more than 13% taken by the ten largest. Source: PBMCs, taken at tuberculosis diagnosis. Source of these receptors: an adult with tuberculosis.

This chain uses TRBV6-1 with TRBJ2-5; TRBD2 agrees at 10 bases. CDR1 is MNHNS and CDR2 is SASEGT in the germline V gene. The CDR3 loop spans 17 amino acids. V shed 4 bases and J 0 bases; nucleotides not matched to a gene: 8. CDR3 protein: CASSGLTSGWYQETQYF. In DNA, the CDR3 is TGTGCCAGCAGTGGATTGACTAGCGGGTGGTACCAAGAGACCCAGTACTTC.

The chain has TRBV4-2 and TRBJ2-1; 9 nucleotides line up with TRBD1. The germline CDR1 and CDR2 sequences are LGHNA and YNFKEQ. Losses at the gene ends were 1 base for V and 0 bases for J; bases not matched to a gene: 16. The CDR3 contains 21 residues. The DNA for the CDR3 is TGTGCCAGCAGCCAAGCCCGACAGGGGGGGGTGGGGCCCAGCTCCTACAATGAGCAGTTCTTC. Translated, it gives CASSQARQGGVGPSSYNEQFF.

The chain employs TRBV5-4 and TRBJ2-3; 8 nucleotides agree with TRBD2. Germline CDR1 is SGHNT and CDR2 is YYREEE (reference sequence). The CDR3 loop spans 16 amino acids. V dropped 3 bases and J dropped 8; count of bases not matched to a gene: 14. In nucleotides, the CDR3 is TGTGCCAGCAGCTCCGGCGCGGGGGGCCACCCGGGTACGCAGTATTTT. Amino acids: CASSSGAGGHPGTQYF.